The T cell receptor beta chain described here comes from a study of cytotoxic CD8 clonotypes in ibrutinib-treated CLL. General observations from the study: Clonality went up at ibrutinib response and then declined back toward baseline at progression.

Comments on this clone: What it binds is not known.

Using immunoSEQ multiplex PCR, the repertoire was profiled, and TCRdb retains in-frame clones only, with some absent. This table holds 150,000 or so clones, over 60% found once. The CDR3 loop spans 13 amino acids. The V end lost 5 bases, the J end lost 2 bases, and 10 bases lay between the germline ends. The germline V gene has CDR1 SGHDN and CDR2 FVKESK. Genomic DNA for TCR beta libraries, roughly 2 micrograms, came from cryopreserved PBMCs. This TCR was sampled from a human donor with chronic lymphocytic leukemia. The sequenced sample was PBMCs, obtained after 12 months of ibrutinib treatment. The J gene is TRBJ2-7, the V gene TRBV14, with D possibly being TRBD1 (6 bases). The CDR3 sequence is CASSERDTYEQYF. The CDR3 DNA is TGTGCCAGCAGCGAACGGGACACCTACGAGCAGTACTTC.